A single sample is the source of the 16 T cell receptor beta chains below, sequenced in a study of blood T cell repertoires in COVID-19. Sequencing was performed with immunoSEQ multiplex PCR; in TCRdb, only in-frame clones are kept and a portion is missing. Here the sample spans about 400,000 clones, about 90% being singletons. The specimen sequenced was PBMCs or T cells enriched from blood (not recorded which). The receptors shown here come from a woman between 25 and 40 years old who had recovered from COVID-19.

The chain combines TRBV5-1 with TRBJ1-6; 8 nucleotides line up with TRBD1. The CDR3 length is 15 residues. Trimming removed 0 bases from V and 8 bases from J; junction bases left unmatched: 4. Germline loops: CDR1 SGHRS, CDR2 YFSETQ. CDR3 nucleotides: TGCGCCAGCAGCTTGGGGACAGGGTCGGATTCACCCCTCCACTTT. This codes for CASSLGTGSDSPLHF.

The V and J genes are TRBV5-1 and TRBJ2-7; 8 bases are a match to TRBD1. Per the germline V gene, CDR1 is SGHRS and CDR2 is YFSETQ. With 0 bases clipped from V and 5 bases from J, the junction kept 4 bases outside the gene matches. CDR3 size: 14 residues. The CDR3 region has the DNA TGCGCCAGCAGCTTGGGACAGGGGCCTAACGAGCAGTACTTC. This translates into CASSLGQGPNEQYF.

The chain employs TRBV7-2 and TRBJ2-5; D is possibly TRBD2 (7 bases). Germline CDR1 and CDR2: SGHTA and FQGNSA. V lost 2 bases and J 2 bases, leaving 12 bases between the germline ends. The CDR3 length is 15 residues. The CDR3 nucleotides read TGTGCCAGCAGCTTAATGGGGGGGGCGCAAGAGACCCAGTACTTC. Its protein product is CASSLMGGAQETQYF. The whole variable domain, filled in from reference TRBV7-2 and TRBJ2-5, reads GAGVSQSPSNKVTEKGKDVELRCDPISGHTALYWYRQSLGQGLEFLIYFQGNSAPDKSGLPSDRFSAERTGGSVSTLTIQRTQQEDSAVYLCASSLMGGAQETQYFGPGTRLLVL.

This clone occurred once. The V and J genes are TRBV5-1 and TRBJ2-7, with 8 nucleotides matching TRBD1. V trimming: 5 bases; J trimming: 4 bases; junction bases outside the gene matches: 8. The CDR3 runs to 14 residues. Germline V lookup: CDR1 SGHRS, CDR2 YFSETQ. The CDR3: CASRPGTGSYEQYF. CDR3 DNA sequence: TGCGCCAGCAGACCCGGGACAGGTTCTTACGAGCAGTACTTC.

The J gene is TRBJ2-7, the V gene TRBV2; 12 bases match TRBD2. There are 15 residues in the CDR3. The germline CDR1 and CDR2 sequences are SNHLY and FYNNEI. V lost 6 bases to trimming and J lost 3 bases; unmatched junction nucleotides: 6. This CDR3 reads CASRTSGSDSYEQYF. The DNA for the CDR3 is TGTGCCAGCAGGACTAGCGGGAGCGACAGCTACGAGCAGTACTTC.

The chain uses TRBV21-1 and TRBJ2-2; the table's D call TRBD1 went unverified against the DNA. TRBV21-1 is a recognized pseudogene. The CDR3 totals 16 residues. The CDR3 DNA follows: TGTGCCATTCTTTCCCCGGGACAGTCGAACACCGGGGAGCTGTTTTTT. Translation gives CAILSPGQSNTGELFF.

CDR3 DNA: TGTGCCAGCGATACAGGGACATATAATTCACCCCTCCACTTT. This codes for CASDTGTYNSPLHF. V and J are TRBV19 and TRBJ1-6; tentative D call: TRBD1 (6 bases). This CDR3 is built from 14 residues. The V end was cut by 9 bases, the J end by 4 bases, with 13 bases between. The germline V gene encodes CDR1 LNHDA and CDR2 SQIVND (reference sequence).

The gene calls are TRBV5-1 and TRBJ1-4; no firm D call. Trimming removed 1 base at V and 5 bases at J, with 12 bases between. The CDR3 totals 15 residues. Per the germline V gene, CDR1 is SGHRS and CDR2 is YFSETQ. CDR3 nucleotide sequence: TGCGCCAGCAGCTTGACCCGGACTGGGAATGAAAAACTGTTTTTT. Protein sequence: CASSLTRTGNEKLFF. Drawing the rest from reference TRBV5-1 and TRBJ1-4, the complete variable domain is KAGVTQTPRYLIKTRGQQVTLSCSPISGHRSVSWYQQTPGQGLQFLFEYFSETQRNKGNFPGRFSGRQFSNSRSEMNVSTLELGDSALYLCASSLTRTGNEKLFFGSGTQLSVL.

V gene TRBV28 combines with J gene TRBJ1-5; D uncertain. V lost 7 bases and J lost 7, with 20 bases in between. The germline V gene encodes CDR1 MDHEN and CDR2 SYDVKM. The CDR3 runs 15 residues. The CDR3 nucleotides read TGTGCCAGCAAACCCTACGTAGCCGGGGTGCAGCCCCAGCATTTT. Translating it yields CASKPYVAGVQPQHF.

This sequence joins TRBV9 and TRBJ2-1; possible D gene TRBD2, 6 bases. The CDR3 has 15 residues. Germline V CDR1 and CDR2: SGDLS, YYNGEE. Deletions cut 2 bases from V and 1 base from J, with 10 bases between. DNA for the CDR3: TGTGCCAGCAGCGTGTCCGGGGGATCCTACAATGAGCAGTTCTTC. Amino acid sequence: CASSVSGGSYNEQFF.

This rearrangement joins TRBV11-2 to TRBJ2-1, with D hard to call. Germline CDR1 and CDR2: SGHAT and FQNNGV. Trimming cost V 3 bases and J 8 bases, with 8 bases left between them. CDR3 size: 12 residues. The CDR3 is CASSFIRDEQFF. CDR3 sequence (DNA): TGTGCCAGCAGCTTCATCCGGGATGAGCAGTTCTTC.

This CDR3 is CASSPTGTGTGYTF. DNA of the CDR3: TGTGCCAGCAGCCCCACAGGGACAGGAACCGGCTACACCTTC. The rearrangement links TRBV7-9 to TRBJ1-2, with 8 bases identical to TRBD1. V shed 5 bases and J 8 bases; nucleotides not matched to a gene: 10. This CDR3 region has 14 residues. The germline CDR1 and CDR2 sequences are SEHNR and FQNEAQ (reference sequence).

The CDR3 nucleotides read TGTGCCAGCAGCCCCCAGATTATGCCCTACGAGCAGTACTTC. Translating it yields CASSPQIMPYEQYF. This chain links TRBV9 with TRBJ2-7; D gene uncertain. Trimming shortened V by 4 bases and J by 2 bases, and 13 bases separated the two germline ends. This CDR3 contains 14 residues. The germline CDR1 and CDR2 sequences are SGDLS and YYNGEE.

V usage is TRBV7-3 and J usage is TRBJ2-7, with D tentatively TRBD1 (6 bases). The germline CDR1 and CDR2 sequences are SGHTA and FQGTGA. This CDR3 comprises 15 residues. Trimming took off 5 bases at V and 2 bases at J, with 16 bases between the two ends. CDR3 sequence reads: CASSPFGTSTYEQYF. CDR3 coding DNA: TGTGCCAGCAGCCCCTTCGGGACATCGACCTACGAGCAGTACTTC.

J is TRBJ1-4 and V is TRBV4-2, with D uncertain. CDR3 length equals 15 residues. V lost 0 bases to trimming and J lost 7 bases, with 12 bases between them. The germline CDR1 and CDR2 sequences are LGHNA and YNFKEQ. The CDR3 sequence: CASSQETGVSEKLFF. CDR3 in DNA: TGTGCCAGCAGCCAAGAAACCGGGGTCTCTGAAAAACTGTTTTTT.

The sample holds one count of this clone. The rearrangement links TRBV19 to TRBJ2-7, with D maybe TRBD2 (5 bases). The CDR3 is made up of 15 amino acids. Germline-derived CDR1 and CDR2 are LNHDA and SQIVND (reference sequence). V lost 3 bases, J lost 3 bases, and 15 bases lay in between. The CDR3 sequence is CASSMSAGGFYEQYF. For the CDR3, the DNA is TGTGCCAGTAGTATGTCGGCGGGCGGATTCTACGAGCAGTACTTC.